This T cell receptor beta chain derives from a study of T cells in women clearing cervical HPV infection. Study overall: With HLA typing for only a few women, HLA confounding remains possible. General study points: Richness differences could reflect unmeasured T-cell content per sample. CIN3+ cases had significantly higher TCR repertoire richness than controls, but evenness did not differ.

Average input was 1200 ng genomic DNA for immunoSEQ TCR beta CDR3 amplification. Clones were read by immunoSEQ multiplex PCR, and TCRdb kept only the in-frame ones, dropping some. Its listing shows approximately 12,000 clones. Per the germline V gene, CDR1 is DFQATT and CDR2 is SNEGSKA (reference sequence). CDR3 length: 13 amino acids. V was trimmed by 1 base and J by 9 bases, leaving 13 bases between them. In the case of this clone: The antigen remains unidentified. The read halts 3 residues ahead of the CDR3 end, with the missing end drawn from the germline J gene.

The V and J genes are TRBV20-1 and TRBJ2-1; D gene unclear. The TCR was taken from a woman between 18 and 70 years old with a cervical HPV16 infection that either progressed to CIN3+ or cleared (not recorded which). The sequenced sample was blood buffy coat. Here the CDR3 reads CSARGLIPTEQFF. The CDR3 bases that were read are TGCAGTGCTAGAGGACTTATACCCACTGAG.